This TCR beta chain was captured by sequencing in a study of identical twins. The V gene end was trimmed by 0 bases and the J gene end by 11 bases; junction bases not matched to a gene: 13. Germline-derived CDR1 and CDR2 are SGHRS and YFSETQ. There are 15 residues in the CDR3. TCRdb re-called the 5' RACE reads through MiXCR, storing one row per CDR3 protein. The repertoire holds about 240,000 distinct CDR3 sequences, with about 10% as singletons. This clonotype came up a few times. Sequencing was performed on memory T cells sorted from blood. The origin of this receptor is a man aged 50 to 59 in good health. V gene TRBV5-1 combines with J gene TRBJ1-1; 7 bases fit TRBD1. CDR3 in DNA: TGCGCCAGCAGCTTGGGGCAGGGGGAGATGATCCGGGCTTTCTTT. This sequence encodes CASSLGQGEMIRAFF. The entire variable domain, with the rest obtained from reference TRBV5-1 and TRBJ1-1, is as follows: KAGVTQTPRYLIKTRGQQVTLSCSPISGHRSVSWYQQTPGQGLQFLFEYFSETQRNKGNFPGRFSGRQFSNSRSEMNVSTLELGDSALYLCASSLGQGEMIRAFFGQGTRLTVV.